The TCR beta chain described here comes from a study of OX40 agonist ivuxolimab in advanced cancers. In terms of the full investigation: Ivuxolimab was a fully human IgG2 agonistic monoclonal antibody targeting the costimulatory receptor OX40 (CD134). The point of sequencing TCRbeta in the periphery was to test whether ivuxolimab changed TCR sequence diversity and drove clonal T-cell expansion. Patients were allowed to have had prior anti-PD-1, anti-PD-L1 or anti-CTLA-4 therapy, and 40% of the dose-escalation patients had been treated with checkpoint inhibitors. Of the 50 or so patients in dose escalation, about 19 had hepatocellular carcinoma, approximately 15 had melanoma, 9 had renal cell carcinoma and 9 had head and neck cancer. Intravenous ivuxolimab was administered to patients every 2 weeks at six dose levels: 0.01, 0.1, 0.3, 1.5, 3 and 10 mg/kg. In the dose-escalation cohort, more than 75% of patients were male, and the mean age was around 60 years, with a range of 23 to 79. Partial responses occurred in three dose-escalation patients: two with cutaneous melanoma and one with hepatocellular carcinoma. The paper reports the monotherapy dose-escalation portion (N = 52 patients) of the phase I ivuxolimab trial.

From a lookup of the germline V gene (reference sequence), CDR1 and CDR2 are LNHDA and SQIVND. The CDR3 has 14 amino acids, counting the end cysteine and phenylalanine. The entry retains the CDR3 DNA only, 42 bases that are in frame from base 1. From V the trimming removes 3 bases and from J it removes 10 bases, while the gene matches leave 9 bases of the junction unaccounted for. This clone was recorded once. It lacks a known antigen. No base-level quality is on record; no much larger clone is a single base apart. Study-wide findings and limitations: At doses from 0.1 to 3.0 mg/kg, clonal expansion was seen in both CD4+ and CD8+ blood T cells between baseline and week 6. Low levels of normalized T-cell clonal expansion were also seen in some patients who did not respond. In the 0.1-3.0 mg/kg groups, partial responders were among the patients with the lowest normalized peripheral clonal expansion, particularly in CD8+ T cells. The antigen specificity of the peripheral T cells that underwent clonal expansion was not determined. On average, CD8+ T cells showed more expanded clones than CD4+ T cells after ivuxolimab.

For sequencing of the TCRbeta CDR3 region, genomic DNA was extracted from the sorted cells. The immunoSEQ Assay was used for sequencing of TCRbeta CDR3 regions. TCRdb stores this immuneACCESS table with in-frame sequences only. Part of the clones is absent; in the studies checked, under half of the shortfall reflects unresolved V genes, and no reason is known for the rest. This sample is represented by fewer than 80,000 clones; roughly 84% of them were singletons. Around 1.1% of the sample is taken by the ten largest. Patients with autoimmune disease history or receiving systemic immunosuppression were excluded from the trial. Peripheral blood for TCR sequencing was collected from all dose cohorts at baseline, on cycle 4 day 1, and on cycle 7 day 1. The samples were taken from a phase I, first-in-human, multicenter, open-label dose-escalation trial of ivuxolimab. The trial enrolled adults with locally advanced or metastatic head and neck squamous cell, hepatocellular, melanoma or renal cell carcinoma. CD4+ and CD8+ T cells were sorted separately from peripheral blood before TCR sequencing.

This material consisted of CD4+ or CD8+ T cells sorted from blood, taken in a trial of the OX40 agonist ivuxolimab. This chain joins TRBV19 to TRBJ1-2; 9 bases in the junction line up with TRBD1. This clonotype originated in an adult with an advanced solid tumor such as melanoma, head and neck, liver or kidney cancer. The nucleotide sequence is given as TGTGCCAGTAGTATGGAGACAGGGGGTTTGCCCTACACCTTC. It translates as CASSMETGGLPYTF.